This TCR beta chain was captured in a study of patients and donors after allogeneic stem cell transplantation. One entry per CDR3 protein results from TCRdb running MiXCR on the RT-PCR reads. The sample lists roughly 200,000 distinct CDR3 sequences; less than 50% were seen once. The sample comprised blood, either unsorted or a sorted T cell fraction (not recorded which). The clonotype was recovered from a human donor who was either an allogeneic HSCT recipient or a stem cell or donor lymphocyte infusion donor (not recorded which). It is not recorded whose cells these are; they may come from a transplant donor.

CDR3 residues: CASSQEGSQEKLFF. In DNA, the CDR3 is TGCGCCAGCAGCCAAGAGGGGTCCCAGGAAAAACTGTTTTTT. This chain connects TRBV4-1 to TRBJ1-4; D unclear. Trimming cost V 0 bases and J 8 bases, with 10 bases left between them. This CDR3 contains 14 residues. Germline CDR1 reads MGHRA; CDR2 reads YSYEKL.